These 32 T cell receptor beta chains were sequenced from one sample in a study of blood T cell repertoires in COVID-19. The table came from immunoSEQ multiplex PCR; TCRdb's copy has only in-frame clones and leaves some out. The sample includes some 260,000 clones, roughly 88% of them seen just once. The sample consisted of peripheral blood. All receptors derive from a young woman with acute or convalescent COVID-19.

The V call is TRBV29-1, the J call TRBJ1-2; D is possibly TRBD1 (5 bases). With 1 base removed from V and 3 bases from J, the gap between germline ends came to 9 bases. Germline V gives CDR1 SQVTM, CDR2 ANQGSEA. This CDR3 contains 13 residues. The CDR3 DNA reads TGCAGCGTTGAAGGGGGGGTATACTATGGCTACACCTTC. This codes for CSVEGGVYYGYTF.

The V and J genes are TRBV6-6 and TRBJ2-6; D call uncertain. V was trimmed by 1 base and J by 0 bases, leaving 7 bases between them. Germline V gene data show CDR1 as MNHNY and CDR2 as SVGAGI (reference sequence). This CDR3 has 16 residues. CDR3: CASSYWPNSGANVLTF. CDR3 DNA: TGTGCCAGCAGTTACTGGCCGAACTCTGGGGCCAACGTCCTGACTTTC.

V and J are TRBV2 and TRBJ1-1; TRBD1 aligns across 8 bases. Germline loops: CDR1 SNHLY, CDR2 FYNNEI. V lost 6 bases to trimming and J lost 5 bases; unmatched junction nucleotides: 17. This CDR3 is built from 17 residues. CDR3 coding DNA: TGTGCCAGCAGCGCCCCCTTCGGGCAGGGGGCGGAAACTGAAGCTTTCTTT. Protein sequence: CASSAPFGQGAETEAFF.

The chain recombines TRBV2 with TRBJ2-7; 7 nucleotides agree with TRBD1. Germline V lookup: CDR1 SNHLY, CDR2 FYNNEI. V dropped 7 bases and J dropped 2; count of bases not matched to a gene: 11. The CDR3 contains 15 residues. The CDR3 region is CASKAAGTDTYEQYF. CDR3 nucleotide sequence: TGTGCCAGCAAAGCTGCCGGGACAGACACCTACGAGCAGTACTTC.

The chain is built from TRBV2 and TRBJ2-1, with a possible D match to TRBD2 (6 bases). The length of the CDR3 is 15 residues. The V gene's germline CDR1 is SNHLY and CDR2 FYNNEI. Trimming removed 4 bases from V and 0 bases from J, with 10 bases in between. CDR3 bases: TGTGCCAGCAGTGGTAGCGGAAGCTCCTACAATGAGCAGTTCTTC. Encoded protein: CASSGSGSSYNEQFF.

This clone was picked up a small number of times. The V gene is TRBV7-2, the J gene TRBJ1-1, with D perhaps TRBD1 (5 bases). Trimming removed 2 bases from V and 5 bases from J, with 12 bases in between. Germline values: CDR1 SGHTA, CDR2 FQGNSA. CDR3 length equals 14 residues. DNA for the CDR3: TGTGCCAGCAGCTTAAAGCGGGGCGGGACTGAAGCTTTCTTT. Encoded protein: CASSLKRGGTEAFF.

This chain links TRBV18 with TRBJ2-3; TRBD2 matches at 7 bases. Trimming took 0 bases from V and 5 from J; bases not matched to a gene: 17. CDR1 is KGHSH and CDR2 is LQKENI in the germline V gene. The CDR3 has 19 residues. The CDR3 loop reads CASSPPYQGLWEGLDTQYF. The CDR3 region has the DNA TGTGCCAGCTCACCACCGTACCAGGGTCTGTGGGAGGGCCTAGATACGCAGTATTTT.

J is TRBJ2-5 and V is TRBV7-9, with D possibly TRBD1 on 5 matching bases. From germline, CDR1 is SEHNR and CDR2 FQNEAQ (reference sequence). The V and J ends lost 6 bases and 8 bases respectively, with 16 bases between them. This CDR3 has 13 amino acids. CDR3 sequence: CASRTAIGETQYF. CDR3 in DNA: TGTGCCAGCAGGACGGCAATAGGGGAAACCCAGTACTTC.

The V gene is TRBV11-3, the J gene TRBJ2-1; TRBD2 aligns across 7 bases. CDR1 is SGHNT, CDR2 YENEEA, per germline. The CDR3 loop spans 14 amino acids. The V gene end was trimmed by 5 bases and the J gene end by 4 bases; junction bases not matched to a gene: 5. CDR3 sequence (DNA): TGTGCCAGCAGCGACGGGACTAAATACAATGAGCAGTTCTTC. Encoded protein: CASSDGTKYNEQFF.

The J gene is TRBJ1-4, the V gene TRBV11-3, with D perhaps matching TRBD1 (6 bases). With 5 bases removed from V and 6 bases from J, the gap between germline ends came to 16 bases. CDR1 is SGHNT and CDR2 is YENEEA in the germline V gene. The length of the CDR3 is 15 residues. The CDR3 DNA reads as TGTGCCAGCAGCGTATCACAGGGTTCGGATGAAAAACTGTTTTTT. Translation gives CASSVSQGSDEKLFF.

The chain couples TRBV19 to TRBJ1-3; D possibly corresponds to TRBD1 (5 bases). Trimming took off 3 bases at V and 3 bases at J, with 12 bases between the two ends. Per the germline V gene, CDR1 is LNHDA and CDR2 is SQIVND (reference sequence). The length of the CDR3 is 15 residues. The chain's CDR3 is CASSIAGIDGNTIYF. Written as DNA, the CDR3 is TGTGCCAGTAGTATCGCAGGGATTGATGGAAACACCATATATTTT.

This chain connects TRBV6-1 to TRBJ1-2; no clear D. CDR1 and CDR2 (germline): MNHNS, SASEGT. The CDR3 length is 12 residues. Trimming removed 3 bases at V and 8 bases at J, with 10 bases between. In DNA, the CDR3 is TGTGCCAGCAGTGATGCGGCGCGAGGCTACACCTTC. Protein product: CASSDAARGYTF.

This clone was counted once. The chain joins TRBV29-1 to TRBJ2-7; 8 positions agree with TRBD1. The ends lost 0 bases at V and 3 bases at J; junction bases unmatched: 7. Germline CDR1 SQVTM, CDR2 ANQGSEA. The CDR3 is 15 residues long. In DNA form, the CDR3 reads TGCAGCGTTGAAGATACCGCGACAGGGGACTACGAGCAGTACTTC. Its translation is CSVEDTATGDYEQYF.

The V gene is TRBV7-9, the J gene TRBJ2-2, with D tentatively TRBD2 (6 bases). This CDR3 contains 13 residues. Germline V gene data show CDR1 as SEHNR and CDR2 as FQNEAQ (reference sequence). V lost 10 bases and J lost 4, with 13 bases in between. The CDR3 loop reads CAKISSVTGELFF. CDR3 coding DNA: TGTGCCAAAATCTCTAGCGTCACCGGGGAGCTGTTTTTT.

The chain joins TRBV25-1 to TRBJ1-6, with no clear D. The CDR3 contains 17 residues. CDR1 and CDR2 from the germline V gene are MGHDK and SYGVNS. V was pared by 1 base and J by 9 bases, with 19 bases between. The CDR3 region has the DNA TGTGCCAGCAGTGAATGGTTGGACTCCAGTAGTGGTTCACCCCTCCACTTT. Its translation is CASSEWLDSSSGSPLHF. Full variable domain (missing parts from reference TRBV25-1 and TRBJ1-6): EADIYQTPRYLVIGTGKKITLECSQTMGHDKMYWYQQDPGMELHLIHYSYGVNSTEKGDLSSESTVSRIRTEHFPLTLESARPSHTSQYLCASSEWLDSSSGSPLHFGNGTRLTVT.

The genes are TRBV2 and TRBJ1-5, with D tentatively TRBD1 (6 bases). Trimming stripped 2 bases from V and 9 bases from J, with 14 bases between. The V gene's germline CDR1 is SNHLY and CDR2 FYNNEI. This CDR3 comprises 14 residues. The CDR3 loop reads CASSERQGYRPQHF. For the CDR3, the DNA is TGTGCCAGCAGTGAAAGGCAGGGGTATCGGCCCCAGCATTTT. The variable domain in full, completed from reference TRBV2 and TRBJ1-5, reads EPEVTQTPSHQVTQMGQEVILRCVPISNHLYFYWYRQILGQKVEFLVSFYNNEISEKSEIFDDQFSVERPDGSNFTLKIRSTKLEDSAMYFCASSERQGYRPQHFGDGTRLSIL.

The CDR3 nucleotides are TGTGCCAGCAGAGCCTCGGGACAGGGGGCGGTTGAAGCTTTCTTT. Its protein product is CASRASGQGAVEAFF. This rearrangement joins TRBV28 to TRBJ1-1; 12 bases map to TRBD1. This CDR3 is built from 15 residues. V shed 6 bases and J 7 bases; nucleotides not matched to a gene: 9. Looked up from germline, CDR1 is MDHEN and CDR2 is SYDVKM.

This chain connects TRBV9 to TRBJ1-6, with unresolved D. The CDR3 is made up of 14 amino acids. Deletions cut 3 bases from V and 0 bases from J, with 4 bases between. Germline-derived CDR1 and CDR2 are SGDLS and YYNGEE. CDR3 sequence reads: CASSASSYNSPLHF. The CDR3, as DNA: TGTGCCAGCAGCGCCAGCTCCTATAATTCACCCCTCCACTTT.

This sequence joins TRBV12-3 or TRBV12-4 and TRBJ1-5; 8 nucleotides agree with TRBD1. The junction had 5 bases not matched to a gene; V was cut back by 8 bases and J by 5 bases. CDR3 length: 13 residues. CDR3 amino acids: CASGTGGDQPQHF. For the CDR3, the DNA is TGTGCCAGCGGGACAGGCGGCGATCAGCCCCAGCATTTT.

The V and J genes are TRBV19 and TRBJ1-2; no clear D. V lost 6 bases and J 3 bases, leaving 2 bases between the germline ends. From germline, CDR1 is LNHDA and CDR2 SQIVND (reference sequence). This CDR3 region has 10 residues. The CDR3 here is CASSDYGYTF. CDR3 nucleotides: TGTGCCAGTAGCGACTATGGCTACACCTTC.

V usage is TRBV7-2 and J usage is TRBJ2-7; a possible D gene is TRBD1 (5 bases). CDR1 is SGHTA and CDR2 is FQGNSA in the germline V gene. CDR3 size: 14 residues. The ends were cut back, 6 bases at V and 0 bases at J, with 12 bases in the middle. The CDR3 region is CASRERTTSYEQYF. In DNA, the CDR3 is TGTGCCAGCAGGGAGAGGACAACCTCCTACGAGCAGTACTTC.

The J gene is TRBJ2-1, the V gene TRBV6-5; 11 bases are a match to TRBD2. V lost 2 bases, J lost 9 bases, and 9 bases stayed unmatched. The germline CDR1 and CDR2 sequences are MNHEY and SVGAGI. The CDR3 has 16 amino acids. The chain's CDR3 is CASSYGLTSGMGEQFF. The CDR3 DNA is TGTGCCAGCAGTTACGGTTTGACTAGCGGGATGGGTGAGCAGTTCTTC.

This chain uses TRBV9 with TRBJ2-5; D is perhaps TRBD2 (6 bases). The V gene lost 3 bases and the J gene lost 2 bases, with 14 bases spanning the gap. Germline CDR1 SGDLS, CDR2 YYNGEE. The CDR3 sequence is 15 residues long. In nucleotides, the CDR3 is TGTGCCAGCAGCGCCCTCGGGACTCCTCAAGAGACCCAGTACTTC. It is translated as CASSALGTPQETQYF. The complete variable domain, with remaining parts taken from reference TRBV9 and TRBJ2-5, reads DSGVTQTPKHLITATGQRVTLRCSPRSGDLSVYWYQQSLDQGLQFLIQYYNGEERAKGNILERFSAQQFPDLHSELNLSSLELGDSALYFCASSALGTPQETQYFGPGTRLLVL.

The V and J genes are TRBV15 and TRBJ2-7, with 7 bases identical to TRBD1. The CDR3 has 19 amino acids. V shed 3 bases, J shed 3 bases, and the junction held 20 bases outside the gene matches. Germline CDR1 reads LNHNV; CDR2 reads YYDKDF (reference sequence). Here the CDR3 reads CATSSFYPITGTVGYEQYF. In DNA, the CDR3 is TGTGCCACCAGCAGTTTTTACCCCATTACCGGGACAGTCGGCTACGAGCAGTACTTC.

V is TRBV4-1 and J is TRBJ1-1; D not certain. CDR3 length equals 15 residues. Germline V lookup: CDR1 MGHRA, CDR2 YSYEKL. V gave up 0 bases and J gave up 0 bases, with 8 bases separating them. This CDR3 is CASSQEAQMNTEAFF. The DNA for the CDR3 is TGCGCCAGCAGCCAAGAAGCGCAGATGAACACTGAAGCTTTCTTT.

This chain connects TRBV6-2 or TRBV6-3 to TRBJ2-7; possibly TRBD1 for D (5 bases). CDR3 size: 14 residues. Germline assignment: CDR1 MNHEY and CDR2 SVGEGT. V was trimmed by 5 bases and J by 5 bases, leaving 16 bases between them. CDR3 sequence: CASSKDTGDHEQYF. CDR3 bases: TGTGCCAGCAGTAAGGACACCGGAGATCACGAGCAGTACTTC.

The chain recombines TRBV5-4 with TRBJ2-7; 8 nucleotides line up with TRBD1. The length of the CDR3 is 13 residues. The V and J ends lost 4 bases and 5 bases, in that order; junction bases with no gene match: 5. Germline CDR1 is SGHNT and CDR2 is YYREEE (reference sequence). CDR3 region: CASSRGQGDEQYF. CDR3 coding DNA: TGTGCCAGCAGCCGCGGACAGGGAGACGAGCAGTACTTC.

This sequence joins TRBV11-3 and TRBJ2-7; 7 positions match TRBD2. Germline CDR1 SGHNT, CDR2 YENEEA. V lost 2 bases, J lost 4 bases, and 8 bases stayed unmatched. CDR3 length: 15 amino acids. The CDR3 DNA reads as TGTGCCAGCAGCTTAAGCGGCGGGAGTAGGTACGAGCAGTACTTC. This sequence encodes CASSLSGGSRYEQYF.

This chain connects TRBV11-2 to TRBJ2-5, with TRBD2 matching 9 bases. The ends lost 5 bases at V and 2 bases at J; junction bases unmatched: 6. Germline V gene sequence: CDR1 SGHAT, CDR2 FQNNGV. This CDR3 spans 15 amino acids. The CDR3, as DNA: TGTGCCAGCAGCCAGAGACTAGCGGTACAAGAGACCCAGTACTTC. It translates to CASSQRLAVQETQYF.

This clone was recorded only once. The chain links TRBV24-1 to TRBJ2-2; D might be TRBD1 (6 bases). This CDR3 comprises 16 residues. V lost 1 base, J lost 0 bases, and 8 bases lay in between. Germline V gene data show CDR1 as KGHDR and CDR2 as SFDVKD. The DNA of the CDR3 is TGTGCCACCAGTGATTTCAAGGGGGCGAACACCGGGGAGCTGTTTTTT. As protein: CATSDFKGANTGELFF.

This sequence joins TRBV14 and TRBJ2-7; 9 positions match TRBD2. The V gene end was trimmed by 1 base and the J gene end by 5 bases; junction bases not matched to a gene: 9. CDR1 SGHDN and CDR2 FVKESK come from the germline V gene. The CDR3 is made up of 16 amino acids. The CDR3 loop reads CASSQGISGRANEQYF. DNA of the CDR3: TGTGCCAGCAGCCAAGGGATTAGCGGGAGAGCTAACGAGCAGTACTTC.

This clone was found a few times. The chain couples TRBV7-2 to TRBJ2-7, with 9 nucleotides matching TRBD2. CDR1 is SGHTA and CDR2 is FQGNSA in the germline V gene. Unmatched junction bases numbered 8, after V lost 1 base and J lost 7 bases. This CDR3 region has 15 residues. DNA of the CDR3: TGTGCCAGCAGCTTAGATCCGGGACTAGCTGGTGAGCAGTACTTC. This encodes CASSLDPGLAGEQYF.